This TCR beta chain was sequenced during a study of blood T cell repertoires in COVID-19. Germline values: CDR1 LNHDA, CDR2 SQIVND (reference sequence). This CDR3 comprises 15 residues. Unmatched junction bases numbered 9, after V lost 9 bases and J lost 4 bases. Clinical history reported by participants formed the basis on which cohorts were assigned. Per the authors' pipeline: By means of reference gene primer amplification, nucleated cell counts were estimated. Repertoires were generated with immunoSEQ multiplex PCR, while TCRdb's copy carries only in-frame clones and drops some. The DNA was the basis for D and trimming; V, J and clone size are from that table. This table holds 200,000 or so clones, 87% found once.

The chain has TRBV19 and TRBJ2-1, with 10 bases aligning to TRBD1. The source is a man aged 25-45 years in a cohort exposed to, infected with or recovered from COVID-19 (not recorded which). Sequencing used PBMCs or T cells enriched from blood (not recorded which). The CDR3 nucleotides read TGTGCCAGCCATACACCGGGACAGGGGTACAATGAGCAGTTCTTC. It encodes CASHTPGQGYNEQFF.